The 26 T cell receptor beta chains below were found in one sample sequenced in a study of blood T cell repertoires in COVID-19. Using immunoSEQ multiplex PCR, the repertoire was profiled, and TCRdb retains in-frame clones only, with some absent. Of roughly 200,000 clones in the sample, roughly 85% are singletons; the top ten hold approximately 19%. The sequenced sample was PBMCs or T cells enriched from blood (not recorded which). These receptors all come from a man aged 35 to 55 who had recovered from COVID-19.

The chain links TRBV6-6 to TRBJ1-2; 8 bases line up with TRBD1. CDR1 is MNHNY, CDR2 SVGAGI, per germline (reference sequence). Losses at the gene ends were 5 bases for V and 2 bases for J; bases not matched to a gene: 13. The CDR3 extends over 17 amino acids. The CDR3 reads CASSPTGGAGGNYGYTF. The CDR3 DNA reads as TGTGCCAGCAGTCCCACGGGAGGAGCAGGGGGCAACTATGGCTACACCTTC.

The chain has TRBV21-1 and TRBJ2-3; the table names TRBD1, a call not compared with the DNA. TRBV21-1 is listed as a pseudogene. The length of the CDR3 is 16 residues. CDR3 coding DNA: TGTGCCAGCAGCACACAGGACAGGCCTTCCACAGATACGCAGTATTTT. It encodes CASSTQDRPSTDTQYF.

The chain recombines TRBV7-2 with TRBJ1-5, with 8 bases aligning to TRBD1. Germline V gives CDR1 SGHTA, CDR2 FQGNSA. CDR3 size: 13 residues. V trimming: 5 bases; J trimming: 6 bases; junction bases outside the gene matches: 3. The CDR3 bases are TGTGCCAGCAGCCCGGACAGGGTTCAGCCCCAGCATTTT. Translated, it gives CASSPDRVQPQHF. Filled out from reference TRBV7-2 and TRBJ1-5, the complete variable domain reads GAGVSQSPSNKVTEKGKDVELRCDPISGHTALYWYRQSLGQGLEFLIYFQGNSAPDKSGLPSDRFSAERTGGSVSTLTIQRTQQEDSAVYLCASSPDRVQPQHFGDGTRLSIL.

The V gene is TRBV5-6, the J gene TRBJ2-7, with D maybe TRBD2 (7 bases). V dropped 4 bases and J dropped 3 bases, with 14 bases sitting between them. The length of the CDR3 is 14 residues. Per the germline V gene, CDR1 is SGHDT and CDR2 is YYEEEE. The CDR3 here is CASSKGGGGYEQYF. The CDR3 DNA sequence: TGTGCCAGCAGCAAGGGGGGCGGGGGCTACGAGCAGTACTTC.

The V and J genes are TRBV5-1 and TRBJ2-1, with 7 bases lining up with TRBD2. Trimming removed 4 bases from V and 0 bases from J; junction bases left unmatched: 4. The CDR3 is made up of 15 amino acids. CDR1 and CDR2 (germline): SGHRS, YFSETQ. In DNA, the CDR3 is TGCGCCAGCAGCATAGCGGGTAGCTCCTACAATGAGCAGTTCTTC. Its translation is CASSIAGSSYNEQFF.

V usage is TRBV27 and J usage is TRBJ2-7, with D perhaps matching TRBD2 (7 bases). V shed 5 bases and J shed 6 bases, with 17 bases lying between them. CDR1 and CDR2 from the germline V gene are MNHEY and SMNVEV (reference sequence). CDR3 length: 14 amino acids. The CDR3 DNA follows: TGTGCCAGCAGTCTGAAGCGGGAAGGGGGCGAGCAGTACTTC. As protein: CASSLKREGGEQYF.

The V gene is TRBV6-5, the J gene TRBJ2-2; D is undetermined. The CDR3 is made up of 13 amino acids. CDR1 is MNHEY and CDR2 is SVGAGI in the germline V gene. With 5 bases removed from V and 3 bases from J, the gap between germline ends came to 7 bases. The CDR3 DNA sequence: TGTGCCAGCAGTCCGAGGTACACCGGGGAGCTGTTTTTT. This sequence encodes CASSPRYTGELFF.

This clone was detected only once. The rearrangement joins TRBV5-6 to TRBJ2-1; 13 nucleotides agree with TRBD2. The germline gives CDR1 SGHDT, CDR2 YYEEEE. Losses at the gene ends were 0 bases for V and 8 bases for J; bases not matched to a gene: 2. The CDR3 is 15 amino acids. CDR3 residues: CASSLELAGGHEQFF. CDR3 DNA: TGTGCCAGCAGCTTGGAACTAGCGGGAGGGCATGAGCAGTTCTTC.

The chain couples TRBV19 to TRBJ1-1, with D possibly matching TRBD1 (6 bases). With 6 bases removed from V and 8 bases from J, the gap between germline ends came to 19 bases. Germline V gene sequence: CDR1 LNHDA, CDR2 SQIVND (reference sequence). CDR3 length equals 14 residues. CDR3 in amino acids: CASRRNREMGEAFF. The DNA for the CDR3 is TGTGCCAGTAGAAGGAACAGGGAAATGGGCGAAGCTTTCTTT.

The chain recombines TRBV27 with TRBJ2-3; TRBD1 aligns across 10 bases. The CDR3 is 16 residues long. J gave up 4 bases and V 6 bases, and 10 bases lay outside the gene matches. Germline assignment: CDR1 MNHEY and CDR2 SMNVEV (reference sequence). The DNA for the CDR3 is TGTGCCAGCAGACCCCGACAGGGGGCGTTCGCAGATACGCAGTATTTT. It codes for CASRPRQGAFADTQYF.

The genes are TRBV11-2 and TRBJ1-2; D uncertain. The CDR3 spans 12 residues. V was shortened by 4 bases and J by 7 bases, with 10 bases between the two germline ends. Germline V gene lookup returns CDR1 SGHAT and CDR2 FQNNGV. CDR3 in amino acids: CASSSSVAGYTF. Here the CDR3 DNA reads TGTGCCAGCAGCTCTTCAGTGGCTGGCTACACCTTC.

This clone was counted once. This chain connects TRBV6-1 to TRBJ1-3; D is perhaps TRBD1 (6 bases). This CDR3 spans 15 amino acids. Germline CDR1 MNHNS, CDR2 SASEGT. Trimming removed 2 bases at V and 2 bases at J, with 10 bases between. The DNA for the CDR3 is TGTGCCAGCAGTGAATCGCACAGGGCTGGAAACACCATATATTTT. Residues: CASSESHRAGNTIYF.

The V and J genes are TRBV24-1 and TRBJ2-1; the D gene is possibly TRBD1 (5 bases). Trimming took off 4 bases at V and 1 base at J, with 10 bases between the two ends. The germline V gene has CDR1 KGHDR and CDR2 SFDVKD. The CDR3 has 15 residues. In nucleotides, the CDR3 is TGTGCCACCAGTGACAGGGATGGATCCTACAATGAGCAGTTCTTC. This gives the protein CATSDRDGSYNEQFF.

The V gene is TRBV27, the J gene TRBJ1-5; TRBD1 matches at 8 bases. Germline-derived CDR1 and CDR2 are MNHEY and SMNVEV (reference sequence). This CDR3 spans 14 amino acids. The trim removed 1 base at V and 4 bases at J, leaving 0 bases unmatched. CDR3 bases: TGTGCCAGCAGTTTATACAGGGGGAATCAGCCCCAGCATTTT. Protein sequence: CASSLYRGNQPQHF.

The chain carries TRBV3-1 (or the pseudogene TRBV3-2) and TRBJ2-7, with 11 bases matching TRBD2. Germline-derived CDR1 and CDR2 are LGHDT and YNNKEL (reference sequence). J was trimmed by 0 bases and V by 4 bases; bases with no gene match: 5. This CDR3 region has 16 residues. The DNA for the CDR3 is TGTGCCAGCAGCCTTCGTAGCGGGAGGGCCTCCTACGAGCAGTACTTC. Its translation is CASSLRSGRASYEQYF.

This clone was observed a handful of times. The J gene is TRBJ2-7, the V gene TRBV6-2 or TRBV6-3; 10 nucleotides match TRBD2. This CDR3 spans 16 amino acids. The J segment lost 8 bases and the V segment lost 2 bases, leaving 12 bases of the junction unmatched. Germline V CDR1 and CDR2: MNHEY, SVGEGT. This CDR3 reads CASSYKREGLRGQQYF. Written as DNA, the CDR3 is TGTGCCAGCAGTTACAAGCGGGAGGGCCTAAGGGGCCAGCAGTACTTC.

The chain has TRBV3-1 (or the pseudogene TRBV3-2) and TRBJ1-1; D perhaps matches TRBD1 (6 bases). V lost 1 base and J lost 9, with 12 bases in between. Germline V gene data show CDR1 as LGHDT and CDR2 as YNNKEL (reference sequence). The CDR3 length is 13 residues. CDR3 bases: TGTGCCAGCAGCCAAGGATTAGACAGGAAAGCTTTCTTT. Translated: CASSQGLDRKAFF.

V usage is TRBV7-3 and J usage is TRBJ2-1; D may be TRBD1 (5 bases). Trimming cost V 2 bases and J 8 bases, with 16 bases left between them. Germline assignment: CDR1 SGHTA and CDR2 FQGTGA. The CDR3 is 15 amino acids. The CDR3 DNA reads as TGTGCCAGCAGCTTACTCGGACACCCGTCTGATGAGCAGTTCTTC. Its translation: CASSLLGHPSDEQFF.

The chain recombines TRBV5-1 with TRBJ1-3, with 8 bases that match TRBD1. CDR3 length: 15 residues. The J segment lost 0 bases and the V segment lost 4 bases, leaving 3 bases of the junction unmatched. Germline-derived CDR1 and CDR2 are SGHRS and YFSETQ. This CDR3 is CASSNRGASGNTIYF. The CDR3 DNA reads as TGCGCCAGCAGCAACAGGGGGGCCTCTGGAAACACCATATATTTT.

The chain recombines TRBV15 with TRBJ2-7, with D unresolved. With 11 bases removed from V and 3 bases from J, the gap between germline ends came to 11 bases. This CDR3 has 11 residues. In germline, CDR1 is LNHNV, CDR2 YYDKDF (reference sequence). The CDR3: CAVGPDYEQYF. The CDR3 DNA reads TGTGCCGTCGGTCCCGACTACGAGCAGTACTTC.

J is TRBJ2-1 and V is TRBV14; 11 bases are shared with TRBD1. The length of the CDR3 is 16 residues. With 2 bases clipped from V and 7 bases from J, the junction kept 7 bases outside the gene matches. From germline, CDR1 is SGHDN and CDR2 FVKESK. The CDR3 bases are TGTGCCAGCAGCCAACTAGGACAGGGGGCTAGAAATGAGCAGTTCTTC. It codes for CASSQLGQGARNEQFF.

This rearrangement joins TRBV7-9 to TRBJ1-1; no clear D gene. Germline V gene data show CDR1 as SEHNR and CDR2 as FQNEAQ (reference sequence). This CDR3 spans 14 amino acids. V was clipped by 3 bases and J by 4 bases, with 12 bases between them. In nucleotides, the CDR3 is TGTGCCAGCAGCTTGGAGGGTTTCGGCACTGAAGCTTTCTTT. This gives the protein CASSLEGFGTEAFF.

This clone was picked up one time. The V and J genes are TRBV19 and TRBJ2-7, with TRBD1 matching over 10 bases. V was clipped by 3 bases and J by 2 bases; unmatched bases: 4. The CDR3 contains 15 residues. The germline CDR1 and CDR2 sequences are LNHDA and SQIVND (reference sequence). The CDR3 here is CASSITGTGAYEQYF. The DNA for the CDR3 is TGTGCCAGTAGTATTACCGGGACAGGGGCCTACGAGCAGTACTTC.

The rearrangement uses TRBV7-9 and TRBJ2-1, with D possibly TRBD1 on 7 matching bases. This CDR3 is built from 19 residues. V lost 5 bases and J 6 bases, leaving 29 bases between the germline ends. CDR1 is SEHNR, CDR2 FQNEAQ, per germline (reference sequence). CDR3 in DNA: TGTGCCAGCAGCGGGGGGATAGACAGGGTTAATTTTTCTTTCAATGAGCAGTTCTTC. It is translated as CASSGGIDRVNFSFNEQFF.

The chain recombines TRBV28 with TRBJ1-2, with 8 bases lining up with TRBD1. The CDR3 is made up of 12 amino acids. V lost 4 bases, J lost 7 bases, and 2 bases stayed unmatched. CDR1 is MDHEN, CDR2 SYDVKM, per germline. CDR3 DNA: TGTGCCAGCAGTTGGACAGGGTTTGGCTACACCTTC. Translation gives CASSWTGFGYTF.

This clone has just one count. The chain joins TRBV28 to TRBJ1-1; TRBD1 aligns across 7 bases. Germline loops: CDR1 MDHEN, CDR2 SYDVKM. The CDR3 runs to 13 residues. With V trimmed by 5 bases and J by 6 bases, 6 bases remained unmatched. The CDR3 spells CASSITGAAEAFF. In DNA form, the CDR3 reads TGTGCCAGCAGTATCACAGGGGCGGCTGAAGCTTTCTTT.